A single sample is the source of the 15 T cell receptor beta chains below, sequenced in a study of cytomegalovirus exposure and HLA in healthy donors. Both 60 Vbeta primers and 13 Jbeta primers went into the PCR. The protocol was immunoSEQ multiplex PCR, while the TCRdb copy is restricted to in-frame clones and leaves out a portion. Of 95,000 to 100,000 clones in the sample, 70% to 80% were seen once. Sequenced material: PBMCs. The receptors were sampled from a female donor in good health and CMV-seronegative.

J is TRBJ2-5 and V is TRBV4-1, with TRBD1 matching over 9 bases. This CDR3 spans 15 amino acids. J gave up 2 bases and V 4 bases, and 5 bases lay outside the gene matches. Germline CDR1 and CDR2: MGHRA and YSYEKL. The CDR3 here is CASSLGQGLQETQYF. CDR3 in DNA: TGCGCCAGCAGCCTTGGACAGGGGCTTCAAGAGACCCAGTACTTC.

The rearrangement joins TRBV11-2 to TRBJ1-2; D not certain. The V end lost 0 bases, the J end lost 3 bases, and 8 bases lay between the germline ends. The CDR3 has 14 amino acids. The germline gives CDR1 SGHAT, CDR2 FQNNGV. Here the CDR3 reads CASSLDSGDYGYTF. The CDR3 DNA sequence: TGTGCCAGCAGCTTAGATTCCGGGGACTATGGCTACACCTTC.

This chain links TRBV11-2 with TRBJ1-4, with a tentative D call TRBD1 (5 bases). Trimming stripped 3 bases from V and 8 bases from J, with 13 bases between. Germline CDR1 is SGHAT and CDR2 is FQNNGV. The CDR3 contains 14 residues. CDR3 sequence: CASSFTRGDEKLFF. CDR3 sequence (DNA): TGTGCCAGCAGCTTTACAAGGGGTGACGAAAAACTGTTTTTT. Complete variable domain (other parts from reference TRBV11-2 and TRBJ1-4): EAGVAQSPRYKIIEKRQSVAFWCNPISGHATLYWYQQILGQGPKLLIQFQNNGVVDDSQLPKDRFSAERLKGVDSTLKIQPAKLEDSAVYLCASSFTRGDEKLFFGSGTQLSVL.

The chain joins TRBV10-1 to TRBJ2-7; the match to TRBD1 covers 7 bases. The ends lost 3 bases at V and 5 bases at J; junction bases unmatched: 4. Per the germline V gene, CDR1 is WNHNN and CDR2 is SYGVQD (reference sequence). CDR3 length: 13 residues. CDR3 DNA: TGCGCCAGCAGTGAAGTCAGGGGGAACGAGCAGTACTTC. It translates to CASSEVRGNEQYF.

V gene TRBV7-8 combines with J gene TRBJ2-7; a weak D match, TRBD1 (6 bases). V was trimmed by 2 bases and J by 3 bases, leaving 8 bases between them. This CDR3 contains 13 residues. Looked up from germline, CDR1 is SGHVS and CDR2 is FQNEAQ. For the CDR3, the DNA is TGTGCCAGCAGCTTAAACAGGGACTACGAGCAGTACTTC. Translating it yields CASSLNRDYEQYF.

J is TRBJ1-1 and V is TRBV5-4, with TRBD1 matching over 7 bases. The length of the CDR3 is 13 residues. CDR1 is SGHNT and CDR2 is YYREEE in the germline V gene (reference sequence). Trimming at V came to 6 bases and at J to 0 bases, leaving 2 bases not matched to a gene. CDR3 in amino acids: CASTDRVNTEAFF. The CDR3 DNA reads TGTGCCAGCACCGACAGGGTGAACACTGAAGCTTTCTTT.

The gene calls are TRBV10-3 and TRBJ2-3; TRBD2 matches 7 bases. Losses at the gene ends were 7 bases for V and 0 bases for J; bases not matched to a gene: 7. The CDR3 spans 15 residues. CDR1 is ENHRY and CDR2 is SYGVKD in the germline V gene. Here the CDR3 DNA reads TGTGCCATCAACAACCAGCGGGGTAGCACAGATACGCAGTATTTT. It encodes CAINNQRGSTDTQYF.

This clone was seen once. The V and J genes are TRBV19 and TRBJ2-3; 13 positions agree with TRBD2. CDR3 length: 15 residues. V shed 6 bases, J shed 4 bases, and the junction held 4 bases outside the gene matches. The V gene's germline CDR1 is LNHDA and CDR2 SQIVND (reference sequence). CDR3 sequence: CASSQLAGGPDTQYF. The CDR3 region has the DNA TGTGCCAGTAGCCAACTAGCGGGGGGGCCAGATACGCAGTATTTT.

This chain uses TRBV11-2 with TRBJ1-1; weak D call: TRBD1 (6 bases). The CDR3 loop spans 16 amino acids. The V end lost 4 bases, the J end lost 5 bases, and 20 bases lay between the germline ends. The germline CDR1 and CDR2 sequences are SGHAT and FQNNGV. The CDR3 DNA sequence: TGTGCCAGCAGCTCCCGACAGGTCCACGGGAGGACTGAAGCTTTCTTT. Translating it yields CASSSRQVHGRTEAFF.

The chain links TRBV11-2 to TRBJ2-5, with 8 bases matching TRBD2. This CDR3 comprises 17 residues. In germline, CDR1 is SGHAT, CDR2 FQNNGV. V was clipped by 4 bases and J by 0 bases; unmatched bases: 10. The CDR3 is CASSSRGSGAYQETQYF. CDR3 DNA: TGTGCCAGCAGCTCCCGGGGTAGCGGGGCGTACCAAGAGACCCAGTACTTC.

The V and J genes are TRBV28 and TRBJ2-5, with D maybe TRBD2 (6 bases). The CDR3 is made up of 12 amino acids. The V gene's germline CDR1 is MDHEN and CDR2 SYDVKM. Trimming left V 2 bases short and J 8 bases short, with 9 bases between. Here the CDR3 reads CASSLVGGTQYF. CDR3 nucleotide sequence: TGTGCCAGCAGTTTAGTCGGGGGTACCCAGTACTTC.

V is TRBV5-1 and J is TRBJ2-3, with TRBD2 identical over 8 bases. The CDR3 contains 16 residues. V trimming: 7 bases; J trimming: 3 bases; junction bases outside the gene matches: 13. Germline V gene lookup returns CDR1 SGHRS and CDR2 YFSETQ. The CDR3 DNA reads as TGCGCCAGCTCCGGAGGTAGCGGGGACTGGACAGATACGCAGTATTTT. Its protein product is CASSGGSGDWTDTQYF.

The J gene is TRBJ2-1, the V gene TRBV19, with 7 nucleotides matching TRBD1. Germline values: CDR1 LNHDA, CDR2 SQIVND (reference sequence). The CDR3 has 15 amino acids. Losses at the gene ends were 6 bases for V and 2 bases for J; bases not matched to a gene: 7. This chain's CDR3 is CASSYGTAAYNEQFF. CDR3 sequence (DNA): TGTGCCAGTAGCTACGGGACAGCCGCCTACAATGAGCAGTTCTTC.

V is TRBV7-9 and J is TRBJ1-3; perhaps TRBD1 as D (5 bases). This CDR3 comprises 14 residues. CDR1 is SEHNR, CDR2 FQNEAQ, per germline (reference sequence). Trimming took 5 bases from V and 4 from J, leaving 12 bases between them. The CDR3 loop reads CASSQRGAGNTIYF. DNA for the CDR3: TGTGCCAGCAGCCAAAGGGGTGCGGGAAACACCATATATTTT.

V is TRBV28 and J is TRBJ2-2; 11 nucleotides align to TRBD2. CDR3 length: 15 residues. Germline loops: CDR1 MDHEN, CDR2 SYDVKM. J lost 7 bases, V lost 4 bases, and 5 bases had no gene match. In DNA, the CDR3 is TGTGCCAGCAGTTCCCCCGGGACTAGCGGCGGGGAGCTGTTTTTT. Its protein product is CASSSPGTSGGELFF.